The rows below give T cell receptor beta chains drawn from one sample of a study of cytomegalovirus exposure and HLA in healthy donors. Here immunoSEQ multiplex PCR was the method, and the copy in TCRdb shows in-frame clones only, minus some. The profile shows roughly 180,000 clones, around 79% of them singletons. Sequenced: PBMCs. Every receptor here comes from a girl aged 10-17 years in good health and CMV-seropositive. Both conserved end residues are part of each CDR3. A D gene is named only where the DNA matches it firmly. For some rows the clone size is stated as once, few or many, or as a class when expanded; others skip it.

V	J	D	size	DNA	CDR3
TRBV29-1	TRBJ1-4	.	.	TGCAGCGTTGAAGATCAATGGGACTCAACTAATGAAAAACTGTTTTTT	CSVEDQWDSTNEKLFF
TRBV27	TRBJ2-7	TRBD2	few	TGTGCCAGCAGTTTTTTAAGCGGGGGGGCGTACGAGCAGTACTTC	CASSFLSGGAYEQYF
TRBV10-2	TRBJ1-2	.	.	TGCGCCAGCAGTGAGCGTGGAGCCTTGAGAGGCTACACCTTC	CASSERGALRGYTF
TRBV6-1	TRBJ2-7	TRBD1	.	TGTGCCAGCAGTATTGACAGGGGGGGTCCCTACGAGCAGTACTTC	CASSIDRGGPYEQYF
TRBV6-1	TRBJ1-4	TRBD1	.	TGTGCCAGCAGGCCCTCAGGGGGGTCGGGTGAAAAACTGTTTTTT	CASRPSGGSGEKLFF
TRBV5-4	TRBJ2-5	TRBD2	few	TGTGCCAGCAGCTTGACTAGCGGGGGCCTAGGGACCCAGTACTTC	CASSLTSGGLGTQYF
TRBV7-9	TRBJ2-5	.	.	TGTGCCAGCGGGAGAGAGACCCAGTACTTC	CASGRETQYF
TRBV27	TRBJ2-2	TRBD2	.	TGTGCCAGCAGTCTAGGGAGGGCCCCCGGGGAGCTGTTTTTT	CASSLGRAPGELFF
TRBV6-6	TRBJ1-3	TRBD1	.	TGTGCCAGCTCTCGACAGGGTGGGAACACCATATATTTT	CASSRQGGNTIYF
TRBV4-3	TRBJ2-7	.	.	TGCGCCAGCAGCCAAGAGAGAAGCTCCTACGAGCAGTACTTC	CASSQERSSYEQYF
TRBV7-2	TRBJ2-7	.	.	TGTGCCAGCAGCTTTGGACGGGGCGAGCAGTACTTC	CASSFGRGEQYF
TRBV4-2	TRBJ2-7	.	.	TGTGCCAGCAGCCAGGGACTGGGGACCTACGAGCAGTACTTC	CASSQGLGTYEQYF
TRBV7-2	TRBJ2-7	.	.	TGTGCCAGCAGCGCGCGCTCCTACGAGCAGTACTTC	CASSARSYEQYF
TRBV27	TRBJ2-3	TRBD2	.	TGTGCCAGCAGTTCCGGGACTAGTCTAATCGGTACGCAGTATTTT	CASSSGTSLIGTQYF
TRBV13	TRBJ2-3	TRBD2	.	TGTGCCAGCAGCCCCCAGAGTAGCGGGGGGGTTGATACGCAGTATTTT	CASSPQSSGGVDTQYF
TRBV7-6	TRBJ1-4	.	few	TGTGCCAGCAGCCCAGCTCGTCGGGGAACTAATGAAAAACTGTTTTTT	CASSPARRGTNEKLFF
TRBV29-1	TRBJ2-5	.	.	TGCAGCGTTGCACCTCAGGAGACCCAGTACTTC	CSVAPQETQYF
TRBV19	TRBJ2-7	.	few	TGTGCCAGTAGTATGCCCTGGGGTTTGGGGGCCGGGGAGCAGTACTTC	CASSMPWGLGAGEQYF
TRBV6-1	TRBJ2-5	TRBD2	.	TGTGCCGCCAGTGAACTAGCGGGGCGGACGGAAGAGACCCAGTACTTC	CAASELAGRTEETQYF
TRBV7-9	TRBJ2-7	.	.	TGTGCCAGCAGCTCTATGACAGGATCCGAGCAGTACTTC	CASSSMTGSEQYF
TRBV27	TRBJ1-3	TRBD1	.	TGTGCCAGCAGCCAACGGACAGGGAAATTCTCTGGAAACACCATATATTTT	CASSQRTGKFSGNTIYF
TRBV20-1	TRBJ2-3	.	.	TGCAGCTTAGATACGCAGTATTTT	CSLDTQYF
TRBV5-6	TRBJ2-2	.	.	TGTGCCAGCAGCTTCCTCAGGGGCGACACCGGGGAGCTGTTTTTT	CASSFLRGDTGELFF
TRBV19	TRBJ1-5	.	.	TGTGCCAGTAGCGCCGGGAAATATCAGCCCCAGCATTTT	CASSAGKYQPQHF
TRBV2	TRBJ2-2	TRBD2	.	TGTGCCAGCCGGGGGGGGCCCTACCCCGGCGGGGAGCTGTTTTTT	CASRGGPYPGGELFF
TRBV6-5	TRBJ1-2	TRBD1	.	TGTGCCAGCAGTTACTCGAGTGGGACAGCCAACTATGGCTACACCTTC	CASSYSSGTANYGYTF
TRBV7-2	TRBJ2-2	.	few	TGTGCCAGCAGAAAAAACTCGAACACCGGGGAGCTGTTTTTT	CASRKNSNTGELFF
TRBV10-1	TRBJ1-6	TRBD1	.	TGCGCCAGCAGGCCGGGACAGGGGCGCGACCACTCCATTAGCTCCTATAATTCACCCCTCCACTTT	CASRPGQGRDHSISSYNSPLHF
TRBV18	TRBJ1-6	.	.	TGTGCCAGCTCACCGGCGACAGCTGGAAATTCACCCCTCCACTTT	CASSPATAGNSPLHF
TRBV9	TRBJ1-2	.	few	TGTGCCAGCAGCGTAGGAAACCCCGGGGGCTACACCTTC	CASSVGNPGGYTF
TRBV6-1	TRBJ2-7	.	.	TGTGCCAGCAGGGACTACAACTACGAGCAGTACTTC	CASRDYNYEQYF
TRBV6-6	TRBJ2-2	.	.	TGTGCCAGCAGTCCCAGCCGTACAGGGTACACCGGGGAGCTGTTTTTT	CASSPSRTGYTGELFF
TRBV11-2	TRBJ1-1	.	.	TGTGCCAGCAGCCCAGTGGCAGGGCTGAACACTGAAGCTTTCTTT	CASSPVAGLNTEAFF
TRBV11-2	TRBJ2-7	.	.	TGTGCCAGCAGCTTAGAGGGCAGCTACGAGCAGTACTTC	CASSLEGSYEQYF
TRBV11-3	TRBJ1-1	.	.	TGTGCCAGCAGCCCCCACTATACTGAAGCTTTCTTT	CASSPHYTEAFF
TRBV29-1	TRBJ2-2	.	.	TGCAGCGTTGACGCTCGCGGAAGAGGGGAGCTGTTTTTT	CSVDARGRGELFF
TRBV2	TRBJ2-5	.	.	TGTGCCAGCAGTGAGGCGGCCGAAGTTTGGTACTTC	CASSEAAEVWYF
TRBV9	TRBJ2-3	TRBD2	.	TGTGCCAGCGGTAGCGGGGTCAGCACAGATACGCAGTATTTT	CASGSGVSTDTQYF
TRBV2	TRBJ1-5	.	.	TGTGCCAGCAGTGTCCCAGGCCAAGGGCCCCAGCATTTT	CASSVPGQGPQHF
TRBV4-2	TRBJ1-2	.	.	TGTGCCAGCAGCCAAGAGGCCGGGGTTGGTGGCTACACCTTC	CASSQEAGVGGYTF